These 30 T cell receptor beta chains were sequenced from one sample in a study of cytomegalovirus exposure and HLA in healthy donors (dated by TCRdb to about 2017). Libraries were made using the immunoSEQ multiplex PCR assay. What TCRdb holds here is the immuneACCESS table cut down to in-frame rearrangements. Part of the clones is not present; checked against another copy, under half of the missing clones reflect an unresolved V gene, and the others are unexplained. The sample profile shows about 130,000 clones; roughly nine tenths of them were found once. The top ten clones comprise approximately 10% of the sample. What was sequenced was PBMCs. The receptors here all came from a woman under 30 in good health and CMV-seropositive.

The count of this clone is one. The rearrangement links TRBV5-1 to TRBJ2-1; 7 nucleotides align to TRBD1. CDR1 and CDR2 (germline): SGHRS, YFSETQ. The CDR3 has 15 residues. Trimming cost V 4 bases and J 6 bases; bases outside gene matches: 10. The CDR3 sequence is CASSPDRVVINEQFF. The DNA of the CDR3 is TGCGCCAGCAGCCCAGACAGGGTGGTGATCAATGAGCAGTTCTTC. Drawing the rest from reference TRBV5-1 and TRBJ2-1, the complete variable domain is KAGVTQTPRYLIKTRGQQVTLSCSPISGHRSVSWYQQTPGQGLQFLFEYFSETQRNKGNFPGRFSGRQFSNSRSEMNVSTLELGDSALYLCASSPDRVVINEQFFGPGTRLTVL.

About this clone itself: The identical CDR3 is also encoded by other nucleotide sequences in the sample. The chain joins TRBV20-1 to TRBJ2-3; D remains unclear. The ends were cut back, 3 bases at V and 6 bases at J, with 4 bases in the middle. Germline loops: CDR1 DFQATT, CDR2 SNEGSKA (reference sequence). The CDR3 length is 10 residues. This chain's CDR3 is CSASRDTQYF. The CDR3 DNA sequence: TGCAGTGCTAGCCGGGATACGCAGTATTTT.

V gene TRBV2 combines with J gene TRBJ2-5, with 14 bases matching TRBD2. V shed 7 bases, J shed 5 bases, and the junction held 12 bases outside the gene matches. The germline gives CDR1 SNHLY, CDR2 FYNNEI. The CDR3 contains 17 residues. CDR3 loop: CASTTPGLAGAGETQYF. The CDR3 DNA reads TGTGCCAGCACAACACCGGGACTAGCGGGGGCCGGGGAGACCCAGTACTTC. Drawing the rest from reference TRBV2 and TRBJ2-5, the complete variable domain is EPEVTQTPSHQVTQMGQEVILRCVPISNHLYFYWYRQILGQKVEFLVSFYNNEISEKSEIFDDQFSVERPDGSNFTLKIRSTKLEDSAMYFCASTTPGLAGAGETQYFGPGTRLLVL.

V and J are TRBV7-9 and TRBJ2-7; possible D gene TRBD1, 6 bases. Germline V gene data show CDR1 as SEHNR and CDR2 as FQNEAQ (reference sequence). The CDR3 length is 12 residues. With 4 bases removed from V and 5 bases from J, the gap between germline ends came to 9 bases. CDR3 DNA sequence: TGTGCCAGCAGCTGGACAGCCAACGAGCAGTACTTC. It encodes CASSWTANEQYF.

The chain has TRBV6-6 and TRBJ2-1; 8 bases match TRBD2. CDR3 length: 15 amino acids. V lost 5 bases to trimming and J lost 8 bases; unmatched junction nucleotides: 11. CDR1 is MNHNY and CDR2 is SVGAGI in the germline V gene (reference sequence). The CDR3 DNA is TGTGCCAGCAGTACTCGGCGGGGGGCCGGGTATGAGCAGTTCTTC. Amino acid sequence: CASSTRRGAGYEQFF.

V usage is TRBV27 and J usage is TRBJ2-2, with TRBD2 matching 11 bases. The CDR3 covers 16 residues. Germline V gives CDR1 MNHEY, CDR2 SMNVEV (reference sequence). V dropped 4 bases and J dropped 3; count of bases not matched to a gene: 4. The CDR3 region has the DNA TGTGCCAGCAGTTGGGAGACTAGCGGGGACACCGGGGAGCTGTTTTTT. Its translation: CASSWETSGDTGELFF.

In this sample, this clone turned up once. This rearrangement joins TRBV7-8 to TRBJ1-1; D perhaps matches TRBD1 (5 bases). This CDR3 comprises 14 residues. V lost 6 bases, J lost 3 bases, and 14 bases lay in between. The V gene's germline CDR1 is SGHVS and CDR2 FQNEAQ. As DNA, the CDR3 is TGTGCCAGCAGGCTTTCAGGGTTAGACACTGAAGCTTTCTTT. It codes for CASRLSGLDTEAFF.

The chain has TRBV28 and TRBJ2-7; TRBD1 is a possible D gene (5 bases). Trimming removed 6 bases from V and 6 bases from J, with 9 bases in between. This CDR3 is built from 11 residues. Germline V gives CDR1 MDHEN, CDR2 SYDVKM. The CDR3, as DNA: TGTGCCAGCAGGGGGCGGACCGAGCAGTACTTC. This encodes CASRGRTEQYF.

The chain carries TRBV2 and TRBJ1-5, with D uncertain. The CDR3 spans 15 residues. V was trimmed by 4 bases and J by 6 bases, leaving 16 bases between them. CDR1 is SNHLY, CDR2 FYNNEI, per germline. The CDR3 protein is CASSVAQPEVQPQHF. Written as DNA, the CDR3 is TGTGCCAGCAGTGTGGCTCAACCAGAGGTTCAGCCCCAGCATTTT.

The CDR3 DNA reads as TGTGCCAGCAGTACCAAGGCGGGAACCCCCTACGAGCAGTACTTC. Translated: CASSTKAGTPYEQYF. The chain couples TRBV28 to TRBJ2-7; the D gene is possibly TRBD2 (6 bases). V shed 5 bases and J shed 2 bases, with 16 bases lying between them. The CDR3 is 15 amino acids. Per germline, CDR1 MDHEN and CDR2 SYDVKM.

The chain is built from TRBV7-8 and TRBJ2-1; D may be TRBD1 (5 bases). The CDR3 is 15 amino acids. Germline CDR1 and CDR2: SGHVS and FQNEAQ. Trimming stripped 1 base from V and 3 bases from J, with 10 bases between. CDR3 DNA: TGTGCCAGCAGCTTAGTGCCAGGGCGCTACAATGAGCAGTTCTTC. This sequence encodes CASSLVPGRYNEQFF.

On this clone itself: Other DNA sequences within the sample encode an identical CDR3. The CDR3 sequence: CASSLASGTDTQYF. The DNA for the CDR3 is TGCGCCAGCAGCTTGGCTAGCGGAACAGATACGCAGTATTTT. This chain links TRBV5-1 with TRBJ2-3; 7 bases agree with TRBD2. Germline V gene lookup returns CDR1 SGHRS and CDR2 YFSETQ. The trim removed 0 bases at V and 3 bases at J, leaving 1 base unmatched. This CDR3 contains 14 residues.

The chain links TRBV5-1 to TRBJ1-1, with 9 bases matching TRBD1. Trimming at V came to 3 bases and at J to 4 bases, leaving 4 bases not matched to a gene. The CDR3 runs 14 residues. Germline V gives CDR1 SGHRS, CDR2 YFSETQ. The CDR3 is CASSWTGDSTEAFF. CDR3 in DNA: TGCGCCAGCAGCTGGACAGGGGATAGCACTGAAGCTTTCTTT.

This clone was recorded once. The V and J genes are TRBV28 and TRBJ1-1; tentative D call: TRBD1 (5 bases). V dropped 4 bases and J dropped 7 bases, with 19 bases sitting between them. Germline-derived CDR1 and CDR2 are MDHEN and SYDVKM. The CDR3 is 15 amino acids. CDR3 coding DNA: TGTGCCAGCAGTTCCCTTTCTTTAGGGGCGGATGAAGCTTTCTTT. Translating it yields CASSSLSLGADEAFF. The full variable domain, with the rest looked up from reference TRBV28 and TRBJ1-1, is DVKVTQSSRYLVKRTGEKVFLECVQDMDHENMFWYRQDPGLGLRLIYFSYDVKMKEKGDIPEGYSVSREKKERFSLILESASTNQTSMYLCASSSLSLGADEAFFGQGTRLTVV.

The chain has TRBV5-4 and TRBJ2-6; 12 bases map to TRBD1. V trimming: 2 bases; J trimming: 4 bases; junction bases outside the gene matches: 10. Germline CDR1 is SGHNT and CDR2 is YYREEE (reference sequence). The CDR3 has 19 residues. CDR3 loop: CASSLKGGQGAAGANVLTF. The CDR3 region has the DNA TGTGCCAGCAGCTTAAAAGGGGGACAGGGGGCGGCCGGGGCCAACGTCCTGACTTTC.

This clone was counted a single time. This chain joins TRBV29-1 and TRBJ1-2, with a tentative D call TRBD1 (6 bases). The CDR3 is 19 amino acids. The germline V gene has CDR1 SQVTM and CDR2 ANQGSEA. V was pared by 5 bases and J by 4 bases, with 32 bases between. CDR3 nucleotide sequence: TGCAGCGTTATGCGTTTTGGCGGCGCCAGTGGGGGCGTTAGCTATGGCTACACCTTC. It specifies CSVMRFGGASGGVSYGYTF. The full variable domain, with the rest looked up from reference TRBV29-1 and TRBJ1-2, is SAVISQKPSRDICQRGTSLTIQCQVDSQVTMMFWYRQQPGQSLTLIATANQGSEATYESGFVIDKFPISRPNLTFSTLTVSNMSPEDSSIYLCSVMRFGGASGGVSYGYTFGSGTRLTVV.

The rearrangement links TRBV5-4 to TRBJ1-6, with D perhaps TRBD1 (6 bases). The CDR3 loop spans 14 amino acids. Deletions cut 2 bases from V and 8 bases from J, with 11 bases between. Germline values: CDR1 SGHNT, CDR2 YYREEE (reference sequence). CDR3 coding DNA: TGTGCCAGCAGCTTCCAGGGGAGGGATTCACCCCTCCACTTT. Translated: CASSFQGRDSPLHF.

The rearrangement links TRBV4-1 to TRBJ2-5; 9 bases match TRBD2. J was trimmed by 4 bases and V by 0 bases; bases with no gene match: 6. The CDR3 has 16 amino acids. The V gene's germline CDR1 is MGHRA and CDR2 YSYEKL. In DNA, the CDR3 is TGCGCCAGCAGCCAAGACCTAGCGGGGAAGGTAGAGACCCAGTACTTC. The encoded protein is CASSQDLAGKVETQYF.

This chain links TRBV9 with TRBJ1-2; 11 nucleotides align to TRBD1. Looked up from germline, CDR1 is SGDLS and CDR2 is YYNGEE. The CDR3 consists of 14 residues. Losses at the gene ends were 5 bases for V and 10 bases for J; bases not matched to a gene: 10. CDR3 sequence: CASSRRWTGGIYTF. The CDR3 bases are TGTGCCAGCAGTCGTAGGTGGACAGGGGGCATCTACACCTTC.

Here the CDR3 DNA reads TGCGCCAGCAGCTTCGGGCAGGGGGCGTTATCGGGAAACACCATATATTTT. This encodes CASSFGQGALSGNTIYF. The V gene is TRBV5-1, the J gene TRBJ1-3, with 8 positions matching TRBD1. CDR3 length equals 17 residues. After removal of 2 bases from V and 4 bases from J, the junction contained 11 bases not matched to a gene. CDR1 SGHRS and CDR2 YFSETQ come from the germline V gene.

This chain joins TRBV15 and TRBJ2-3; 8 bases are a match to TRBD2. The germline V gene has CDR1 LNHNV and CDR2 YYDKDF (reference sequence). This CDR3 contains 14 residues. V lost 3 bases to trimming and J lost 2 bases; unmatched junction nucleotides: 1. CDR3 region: CATSSGGATDTQYF. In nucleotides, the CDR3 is TGTGCCACCAGCAGCGGGGGGGCCACAGATACGCAGTATTTT.

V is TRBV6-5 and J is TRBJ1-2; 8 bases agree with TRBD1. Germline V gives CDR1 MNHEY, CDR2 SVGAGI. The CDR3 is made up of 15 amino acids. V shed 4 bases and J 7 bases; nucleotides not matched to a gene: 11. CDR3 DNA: TGTGCCAGCAGTTGGACTCGGACAGGGTCCGGTGGCTACACCTTC. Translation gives CASSWTRTGSGGYTF.

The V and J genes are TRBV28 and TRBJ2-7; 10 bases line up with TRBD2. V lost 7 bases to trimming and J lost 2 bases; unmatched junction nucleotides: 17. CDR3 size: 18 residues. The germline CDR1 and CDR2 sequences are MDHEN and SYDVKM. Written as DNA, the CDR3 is TGTGCCAGCACTCTTTTATTGGGTAGCGGGGGGCAAACCTACGAGCAGTACTTC. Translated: CASTLLLGSGGQTYEQYF.

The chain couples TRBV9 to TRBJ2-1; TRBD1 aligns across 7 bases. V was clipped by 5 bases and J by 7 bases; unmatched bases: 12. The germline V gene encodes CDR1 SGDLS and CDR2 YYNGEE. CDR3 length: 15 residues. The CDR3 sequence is CASSARGQLGNEQFF. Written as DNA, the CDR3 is TGTGCCAGCAGTGCCCGGGGACAGCTTGGAAATGAGCAGTTCTTC.

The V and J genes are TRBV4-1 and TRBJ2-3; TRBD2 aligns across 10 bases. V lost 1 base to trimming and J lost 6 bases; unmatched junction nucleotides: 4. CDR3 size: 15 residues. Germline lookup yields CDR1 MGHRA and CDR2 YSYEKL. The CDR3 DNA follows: TGCGCCAGCAGCCAAGGACTAGCGGGCGGTGATACGCAGTATTTT. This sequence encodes CASSQGLAGGDTQYF.

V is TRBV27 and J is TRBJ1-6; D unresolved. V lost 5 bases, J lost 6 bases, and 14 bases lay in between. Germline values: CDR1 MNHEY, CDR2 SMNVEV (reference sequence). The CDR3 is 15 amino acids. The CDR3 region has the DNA TGTGCCAGCAGTCACCTACAGACCCCTAATTCACCCCTCCACTTT. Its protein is CASSHLQTPNSPLHF.

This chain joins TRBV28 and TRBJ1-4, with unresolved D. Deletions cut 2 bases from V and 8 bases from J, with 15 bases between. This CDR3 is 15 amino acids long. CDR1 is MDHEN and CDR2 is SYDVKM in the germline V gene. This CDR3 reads CASSLPRKSGEKLFF. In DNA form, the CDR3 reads TGTGCCAGCAGTTTACCCCGAAAGAGCGGCGAAAAACTGTTTTTT.

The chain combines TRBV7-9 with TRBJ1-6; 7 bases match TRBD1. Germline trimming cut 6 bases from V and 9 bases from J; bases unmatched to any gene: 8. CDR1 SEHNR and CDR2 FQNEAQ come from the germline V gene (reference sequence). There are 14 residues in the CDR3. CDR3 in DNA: TGTGCCAGCAGTCCCGGGACAGAAACTTCACCCCTCCACTTT. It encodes CASSPGTETSPLHF.

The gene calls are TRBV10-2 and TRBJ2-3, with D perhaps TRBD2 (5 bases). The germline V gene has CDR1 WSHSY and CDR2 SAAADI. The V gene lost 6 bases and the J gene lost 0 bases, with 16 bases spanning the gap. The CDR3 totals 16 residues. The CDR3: CASRPRGGLSTDTQYF. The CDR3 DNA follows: TGCGCCAGCAGACCCCGAGGAGGCCTCAGCACAGATACGCAGTATTTT.

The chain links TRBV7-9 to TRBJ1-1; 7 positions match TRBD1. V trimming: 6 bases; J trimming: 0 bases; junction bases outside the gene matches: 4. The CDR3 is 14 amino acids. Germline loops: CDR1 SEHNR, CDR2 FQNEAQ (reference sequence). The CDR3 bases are TGTGCCAGCAGGCCAGGGGGGATGAACACTGAAGCTTTCTTT. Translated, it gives CASRPGGMNTEAFF.